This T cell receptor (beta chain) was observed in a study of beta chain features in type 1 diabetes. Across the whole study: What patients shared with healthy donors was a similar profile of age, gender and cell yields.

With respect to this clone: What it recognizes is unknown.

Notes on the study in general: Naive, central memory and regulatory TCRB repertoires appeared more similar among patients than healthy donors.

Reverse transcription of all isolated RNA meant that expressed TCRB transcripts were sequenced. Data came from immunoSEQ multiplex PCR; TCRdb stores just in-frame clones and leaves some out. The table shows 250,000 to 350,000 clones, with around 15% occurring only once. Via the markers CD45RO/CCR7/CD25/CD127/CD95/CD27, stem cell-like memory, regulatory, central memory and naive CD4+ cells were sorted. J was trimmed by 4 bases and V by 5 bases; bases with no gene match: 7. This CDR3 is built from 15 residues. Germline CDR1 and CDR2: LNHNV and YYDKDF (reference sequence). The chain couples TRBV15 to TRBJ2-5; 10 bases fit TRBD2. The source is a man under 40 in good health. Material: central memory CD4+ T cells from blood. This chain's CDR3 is CATSGSGGASETQYF. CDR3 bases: TGTGCCACCAGCGGGAGCGGGGGGGCCTCAGAGACCCAGTACTTC.